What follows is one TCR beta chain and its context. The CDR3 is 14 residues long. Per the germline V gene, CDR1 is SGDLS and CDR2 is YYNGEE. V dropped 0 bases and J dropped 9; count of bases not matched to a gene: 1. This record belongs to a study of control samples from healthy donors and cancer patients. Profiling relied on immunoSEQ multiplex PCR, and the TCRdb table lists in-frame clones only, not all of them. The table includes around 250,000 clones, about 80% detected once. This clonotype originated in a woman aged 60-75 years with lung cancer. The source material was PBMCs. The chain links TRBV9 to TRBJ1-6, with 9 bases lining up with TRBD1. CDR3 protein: CASSVGDRVSPLHF. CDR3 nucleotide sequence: TGTGCCAGCAGCGTAGGGGACAGGGTTTCACCCCTCCACTTT.